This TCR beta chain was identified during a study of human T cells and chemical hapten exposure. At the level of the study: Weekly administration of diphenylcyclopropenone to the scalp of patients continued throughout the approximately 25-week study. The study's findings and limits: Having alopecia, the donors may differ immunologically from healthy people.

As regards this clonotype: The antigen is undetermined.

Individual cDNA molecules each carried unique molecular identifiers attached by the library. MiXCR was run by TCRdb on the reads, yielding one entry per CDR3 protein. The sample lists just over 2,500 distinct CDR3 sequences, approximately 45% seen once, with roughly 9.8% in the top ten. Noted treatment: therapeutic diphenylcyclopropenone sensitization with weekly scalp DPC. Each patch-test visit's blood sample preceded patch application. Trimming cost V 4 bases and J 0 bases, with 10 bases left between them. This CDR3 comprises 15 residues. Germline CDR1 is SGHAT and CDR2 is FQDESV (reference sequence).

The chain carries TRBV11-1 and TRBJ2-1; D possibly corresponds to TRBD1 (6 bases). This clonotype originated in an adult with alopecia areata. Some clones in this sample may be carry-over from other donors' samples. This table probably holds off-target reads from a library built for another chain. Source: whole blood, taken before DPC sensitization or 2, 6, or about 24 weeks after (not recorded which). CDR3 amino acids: CASSSYRASYNEQFF. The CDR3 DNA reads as TGTGCCAGCAGCTCGTACAGGGCCTCCTACAATGAGCAGTTCTTC.